Shown below are 7 T cell receptor beta chains from a single sample sequenced in a study of cytomegalovirus exposure and HLA in healthy donors. Both 60 Vbeta primers and 13 Jbeta primers went into the PCR. Clones were sequenced by immunoSEQ multiplex PCR, and TCRdb holds only the in-frame ones, with some missing. The sample shows around 200,000 clones, more than 60% of them seen only once. Sequencing used PBMCs. The receptors were sampled from a man aged 35 to 55 in good health and CMV-seronegative.

The chain couples TRBV25-1 to TRBJ1-1, with 9 nucleotides matching TRBD1. The CDR3 length is 15 residues. The junction had 5 bases not matched to a gene; V was cut back by 4 bases and J by 2 bases. Germline CDR1 reads MGHDK; CDR2 reads SYGVNS. CDR3 sequence: CASSALDRGNTEAFF. The CDR3 DNA sequence: TGTGCCAGCAGTGCCCTGGACAGGGGCAACACTGAAGCTTTCTTT.

This clone was observed a few times. The V gene is TRBV19, the J gene TRBJ1-1; 7 bases line up with TRBD1. This CDR3 is 15 amino acids long. V was pared by 3 bases and J by 11 bases, with 15 bases of the junction left unmatched. The germline V gene has CDR1 LNHDA and CDR2 SQIVND (reference sequence). The CDR3 DNA follows: TGTGCCAGTAGTATCCCGTTGGGACAGCTTAGTTGGGCTTTCTTT. Its protein is CASSIPLGQLSWAFF.

The V gene is TRBV27, the J gene TRBJ1-4; 7 bases are a match to TRBD1. Germline CDR1 reads MNHEY; CDR2 reads SMNVEV (reference sequence). The junction had 10 bases not matched to a gene; V was cut back by 10 bases and J by 5 bases. CDR3 size: 14 residues. The CDR3 bases are TGTGCCACCCGGCAGGGACAGTCAAATGAAAAACTGTTTTTT. Its translation is CATRQGQSNEKLFF.

V usage is TRBV18 and J usage is TRBJ2-4, with TRBD2 as a possible D gene (6 bases). Germline V gene lookup returns CDR1 KGHSH and CDR2 LQKENI. V lost 4 bases and J lost 8, with 21 bases in between. The CDR3 loop spans 16 amino acids. CDR3 DNA sequence: TGTGCCAGCTCACGAGTCCGGGACTTCCGCGGGGACATTCAGTACTTC. It translates to CASSRVRDFRGDIQYF.

This clone came up a few times. V and J are TRBV6-1 and TRBJ1-1; the match to TRBD1 covers 8 bases. The CDR3 loop spans 15 amino acids. CDR1 is MNHNS, CDR2 SASEGT, per germline. With 5 bases clipped from V and 2 bases from J, the junction kept 7 bases outside the gene matches. The CDR3 loop is CASSFRQGLNTEAFF. CDR3 coding DNA: TGTGCCAGCAGTTTCCGACAGGGGTTAAACACTGAAGCTTTCTTT.

Details on this clone: The sample holds other DNA sequences that translate to the same CDR3. J is TRBJ2-1 and V is TRBV5-1; D is perhaps TRBD2 (7 bases). Germline CDR1 SGHRS, CDR2 YFSETQ. V dropped 2 bases and J dropped 1 base, with 10 bases sitting between them. The CDR3 is made up of 15 amino acids. The chain's CDR3 is CASSLGGESYNEQFF. DNA for the CDR3: TGCGCCAGCAGCTTAGGGGGGGAATCCTACAATGAGCAGTTCTTC.

V and J are TRBV5-1 and TRBJ1-4, with no clear D. Trimming removed 4 bases from V and 4 bases from J, with 11 bases in between. Germline V gene data show CDR1 as SGHRS and CDR2 as YFSETQ. The CDR3 extends over 14 amino acids. This CDR3 reads CASSRASGNEKLFF. The DNA for the CDR3 is TGCGCCAGCAGCAGAGCATCCGGTAATGAAAAACTGTTTTTT.